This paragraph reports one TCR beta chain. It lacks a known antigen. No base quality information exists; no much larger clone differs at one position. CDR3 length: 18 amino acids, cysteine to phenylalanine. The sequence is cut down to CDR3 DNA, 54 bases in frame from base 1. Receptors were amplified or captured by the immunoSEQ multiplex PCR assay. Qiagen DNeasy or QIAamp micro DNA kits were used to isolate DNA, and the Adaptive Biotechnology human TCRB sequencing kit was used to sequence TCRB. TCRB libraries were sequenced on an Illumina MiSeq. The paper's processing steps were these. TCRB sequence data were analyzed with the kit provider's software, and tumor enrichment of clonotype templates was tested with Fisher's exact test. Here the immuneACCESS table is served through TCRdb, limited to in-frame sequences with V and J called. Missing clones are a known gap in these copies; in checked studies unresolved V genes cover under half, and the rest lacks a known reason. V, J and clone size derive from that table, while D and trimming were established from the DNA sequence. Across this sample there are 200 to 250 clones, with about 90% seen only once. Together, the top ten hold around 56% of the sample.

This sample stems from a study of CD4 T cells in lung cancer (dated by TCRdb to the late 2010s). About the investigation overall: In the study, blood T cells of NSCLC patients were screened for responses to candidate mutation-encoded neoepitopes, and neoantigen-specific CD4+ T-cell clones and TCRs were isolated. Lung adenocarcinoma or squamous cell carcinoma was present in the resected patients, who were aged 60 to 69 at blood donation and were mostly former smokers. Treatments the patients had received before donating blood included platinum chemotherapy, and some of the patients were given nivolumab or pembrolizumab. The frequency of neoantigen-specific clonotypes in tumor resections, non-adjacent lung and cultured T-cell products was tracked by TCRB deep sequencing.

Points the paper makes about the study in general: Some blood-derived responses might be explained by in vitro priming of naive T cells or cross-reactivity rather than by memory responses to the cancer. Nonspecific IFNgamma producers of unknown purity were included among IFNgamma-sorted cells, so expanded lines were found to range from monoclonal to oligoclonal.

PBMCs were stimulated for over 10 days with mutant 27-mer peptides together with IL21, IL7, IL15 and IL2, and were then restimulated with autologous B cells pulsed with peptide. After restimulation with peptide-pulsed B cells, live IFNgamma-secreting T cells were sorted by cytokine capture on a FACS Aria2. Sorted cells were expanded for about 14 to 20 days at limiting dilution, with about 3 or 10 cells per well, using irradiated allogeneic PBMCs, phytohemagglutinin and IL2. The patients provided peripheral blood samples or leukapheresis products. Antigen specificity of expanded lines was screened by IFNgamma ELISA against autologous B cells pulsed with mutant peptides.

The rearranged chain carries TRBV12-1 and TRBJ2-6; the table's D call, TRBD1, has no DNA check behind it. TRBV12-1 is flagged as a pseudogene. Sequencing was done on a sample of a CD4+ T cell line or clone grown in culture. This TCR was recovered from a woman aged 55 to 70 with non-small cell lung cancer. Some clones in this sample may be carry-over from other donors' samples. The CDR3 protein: CASSKAIVRTKSGQRPDF. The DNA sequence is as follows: TGTGCCAGCAGCAAAGCAATTGTAAGGACAAAGTCGGGCCAACGTCCTGACTTC.